This entry is about one T cell receptor (beta chain). V gave up 4 bases and J gave up 7 bases; unmatched junction bases: 8. Looked up from germline, CDR1 is SGHRS and CDR2 is YFSETQ. The CDR3 spans 15 residues. This sample was taken from a study of blood T cell repertoires in COVID-19. Seattle enrolled patients during active infection and tracked them longitudinally. The table came from immunoSEQ multiplex PCR; TCRdb's copy has only in-frame clones and leaves some out. The table shows 350,000 or so clones, with around nine tenths occurring only once. This receptor was identified in a woman in her sixties with COVID-19, enrolled during active disease. The V call is TRBV5-1, the J call TRBJ1-6; 7 nucleotides align to TRBD1. Sequenced material: peripheral blood. The CDR3 nucleotides read TGCGCCAGCAGCGCCGAGGGGGCTGGGAATTCACCCCTCCACTTT. This gives the protein CASSAEGAGNSPLHF.